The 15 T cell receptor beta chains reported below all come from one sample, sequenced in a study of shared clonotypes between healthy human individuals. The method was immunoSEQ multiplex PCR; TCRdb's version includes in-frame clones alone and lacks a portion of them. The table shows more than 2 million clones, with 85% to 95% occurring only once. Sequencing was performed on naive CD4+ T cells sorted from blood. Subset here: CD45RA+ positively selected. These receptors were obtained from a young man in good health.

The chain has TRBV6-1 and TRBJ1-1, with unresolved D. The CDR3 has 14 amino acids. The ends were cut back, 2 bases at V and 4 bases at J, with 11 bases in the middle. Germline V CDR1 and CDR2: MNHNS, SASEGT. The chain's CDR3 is CASSEWPGFTEAFF. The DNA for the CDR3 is TGTGCCAGCAGTGAATGGCCCGGTTTCACTGAAGCTTTCTTT.

The CDR3 sequence is CSVDGREAFF. CDR3 nucleotides: TGCAGCGTTGACGGACGTGAAGCTTTCTTT. V gene TRBV29-1 combines with J gene TRBJ1-1; the D is unclear. CDR1 SQVTM and CDR2 ANQGSEA come from the germline V gene. The CDR3 contains 10 residues. V was clipped by 3 bases and J by 7 bases, with 6 bases between them.

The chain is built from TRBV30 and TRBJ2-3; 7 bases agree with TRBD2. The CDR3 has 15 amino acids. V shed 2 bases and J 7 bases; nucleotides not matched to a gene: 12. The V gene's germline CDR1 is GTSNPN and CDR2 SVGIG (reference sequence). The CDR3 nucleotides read TGTGCCTGGAGTTTAGGCGGGAGTAGTATAAATACGCAGTATTTT. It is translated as CAWSLGGSSINTQYF. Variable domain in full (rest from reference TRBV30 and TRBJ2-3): SQTIHQWPATLVQPVGSPLSLECTVEGTSNPNLYWYRQAAGRGLQLLFYSVGIGQISSEVPQNLSASRPQDRQFILSSKKLLLSDSGFYLCAWSLGGSSINTQYFGPGTRLTVL.

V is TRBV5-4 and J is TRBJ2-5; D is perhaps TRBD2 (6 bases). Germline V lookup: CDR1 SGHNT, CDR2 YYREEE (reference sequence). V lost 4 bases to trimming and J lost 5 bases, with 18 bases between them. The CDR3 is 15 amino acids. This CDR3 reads CASSLPGDVVETQYF. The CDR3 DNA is TGTGCCAGCAGCCTACCGGGGGATGTTGTCGAGACCCAGTACTTC.

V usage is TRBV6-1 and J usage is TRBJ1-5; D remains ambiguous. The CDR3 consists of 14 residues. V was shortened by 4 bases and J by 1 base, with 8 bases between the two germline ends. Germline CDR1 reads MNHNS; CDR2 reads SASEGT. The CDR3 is CASSVLGSNQPQHF. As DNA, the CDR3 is TGTGCCAGCAGTGTTTTGGGGAGCAATCAGCCCCAGCATTTT.

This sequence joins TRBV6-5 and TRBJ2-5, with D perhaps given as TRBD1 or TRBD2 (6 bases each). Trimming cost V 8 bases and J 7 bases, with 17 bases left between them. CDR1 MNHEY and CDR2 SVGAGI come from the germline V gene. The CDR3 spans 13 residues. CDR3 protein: CASSAGEGGTQYF. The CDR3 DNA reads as TGTGCCAGCTCCGCAGGAGAGGGGGGGACCCAGTACTTC.

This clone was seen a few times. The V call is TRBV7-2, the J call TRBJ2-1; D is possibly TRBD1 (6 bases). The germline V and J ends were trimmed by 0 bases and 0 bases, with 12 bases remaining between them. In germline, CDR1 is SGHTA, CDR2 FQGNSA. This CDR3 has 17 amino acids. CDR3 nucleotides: TGTGCCAGCAGCTTAGCCCTACAGGGCTACTCCTACAATGAGCAGTTCTTC. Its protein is CASSLALQGYSYNEQFF.

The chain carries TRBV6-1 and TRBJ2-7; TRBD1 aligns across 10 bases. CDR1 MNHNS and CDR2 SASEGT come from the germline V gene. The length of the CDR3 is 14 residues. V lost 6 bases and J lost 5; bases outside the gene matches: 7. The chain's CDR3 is CASRGTGEKNEQYF. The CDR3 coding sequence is TGTGCCAGCAGGGGGACAGGGGAAAAGAACGAGCAGTACTTC.

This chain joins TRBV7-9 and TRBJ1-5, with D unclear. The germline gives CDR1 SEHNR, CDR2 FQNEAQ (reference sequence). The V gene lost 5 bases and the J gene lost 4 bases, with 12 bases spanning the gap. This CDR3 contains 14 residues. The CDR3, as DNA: TGTGCCAGCAGCCCCGCAACGGCAAATCAGCCCCAGCATTTT. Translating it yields CASSPATANQPQHF.

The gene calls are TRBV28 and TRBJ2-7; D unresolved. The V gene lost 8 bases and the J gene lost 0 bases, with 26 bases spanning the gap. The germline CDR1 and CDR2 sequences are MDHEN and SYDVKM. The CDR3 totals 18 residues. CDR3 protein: CASGTISSRTLSSYEQYF. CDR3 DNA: TGTGCCAGCGGAACTATATCGAGTCGTACTTTGAGCTCCTACGAGCAGTACTTC.

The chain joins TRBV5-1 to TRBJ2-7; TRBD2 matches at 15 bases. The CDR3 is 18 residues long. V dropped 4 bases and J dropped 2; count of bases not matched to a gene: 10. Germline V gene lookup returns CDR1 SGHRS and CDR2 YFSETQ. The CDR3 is CASSPGLAGGGFTYEQYF. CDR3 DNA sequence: TGCGCCAGCAGCCCGGGACTAGCGGGGGGCGGGTTTACCTACGAGCAGTACTTC.

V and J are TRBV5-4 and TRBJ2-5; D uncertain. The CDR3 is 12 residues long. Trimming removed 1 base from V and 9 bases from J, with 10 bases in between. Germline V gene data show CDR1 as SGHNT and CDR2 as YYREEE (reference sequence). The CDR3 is CASSLIPGPQYF. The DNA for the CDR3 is TGTGCCAGCAGCTTGATTCCTGGTCCCCAGTACTTC. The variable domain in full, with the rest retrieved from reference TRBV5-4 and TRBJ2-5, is ETGVTQSPTHLIKTRGQQVTLRCSSQSGHNTVSWYQQALGQGPQFIFQYYREEENGRGNFPPRFSGLQFPNYSSELNVNALELDDSALYLCASSLIPGPQYFGPGTRLLVL.

CDR3 sequence (DNA): TGTGCCAGCAGCCCCCAAACCGGACAGATTACAGATACGCAGTATTTT. It is translated as CASSPQTGQITDTQYF. The J gene is TRBJ2-3, the V gene TRBV5-6; D is possibly TRBD1 (6 bases). The CDR3 runs 16 residues. The germline gives CDR1 SGHDT, CDR2 YYEEEE. V was shortened by 4 bases and J by 3 bases, with 18 bases between the two germline ends.

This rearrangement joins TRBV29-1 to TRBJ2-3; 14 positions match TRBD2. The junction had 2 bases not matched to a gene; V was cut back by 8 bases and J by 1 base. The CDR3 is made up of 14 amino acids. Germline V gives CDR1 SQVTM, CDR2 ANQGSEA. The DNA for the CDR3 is TGCAGCCGGGGACTAGCGGGAGGCACAGATACGCAGTATTTT. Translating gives CSRGLAGGTDTQYF.

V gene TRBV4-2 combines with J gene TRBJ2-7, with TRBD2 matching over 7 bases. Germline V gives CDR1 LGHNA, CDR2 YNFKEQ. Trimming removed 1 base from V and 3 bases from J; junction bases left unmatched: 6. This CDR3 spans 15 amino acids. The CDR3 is CASSQAGTNSYEQYF. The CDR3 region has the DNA TGTGCCAGCAGCCAAGCTGGGACTAACAGCTACGAGCAGTACTTC.